This T cell receptor beta chain was recovered during a study of beta chain features in type 1 diabetes. Overall study results and limits: Patients showed naive, central memory and Treg TCRB repertoires that appeared more similar than those of healthy donors.

CDR3 length: 16 amino acids. CDR1 is SGHTA and CDR2 is FQGNSA in the germline V gene. J was trimmed by 1 base and V by 5 bases; bases with no gene match: 6. Of note for this clone: The target antigen is unknown.

Sequencing targeted expressed TCRB transcripts, as all isolated RNA had been reverse transcribed. TCRdb keeps only in-frame clones here, not all; method: immunoSEQ multiplex PCR. This sample carries 400,000 to 600,000 clones, 25% to 35% of them seen once, and the ten largest clones take around 0.065%. Via the markers CD45RO/CCR7/CD25/CD127/CD95/CD27, stem cell-like memory, regulatory, central memory and naive CD4+ cells were sorted. The authors obtained over 95% purity in all sorted populations. The sample taken for sequencing was naive CD4+ T cells from blood. The chain links TRBV7-2 to TRBJ2-3; the match to TRBD2 covers 10 bases. The TCR comes from a young man in good health. CDR3 amino acids: CASSPRGLAGTDTQYF. The CDR3, as DNA: TGTGCCAGCAGCCCGAGAGGACTAGCGGGCACAGATACGCAGTATTTT.